A single sample gave rise to the 12 T cell receptor beta chains below, sequenced in a study of cytomegalovirus exposure and HLA in healthy donors. Primers included in the PCR were 60 Vbeta and 13 Jbeta primers. Data came from immunoSEQ multiplex PCR; TCRdb stores just in-frame clones and leaves some out. Here the sample spans around 170,000 clones, more than 65% being singletons. The sample was PBMCs. The receptors shown here come from a woman younger than 45 in good health and CMV-seropositive.

The gene calls are TRBV7-9 and TRBJ1-6; maybe TRBD1 (5 bases). The CDR3 is made up of 14 amino acids. Per germline, CDR1 SEHNR and CDR2 FQNEAQ (reference sequence). V was cut by 7 bases and J by 14 bases, with 21 bases left in between. CDR3 in amino acids: CASTRSRGGGALHF. CDR3 sequence (DNA): TGTGCCAGCACCCGTTCCCGGGGGGGAGGCGCCCTCCACTTT.

The gene calls are TRBV27 and TRBJ2-5; a possible D gene is TRBD1 (5 bases). TRBJ2-7 matches the DNA end more closely, so the J call is doubtful. Per germline, CDR1 MNHEY and CDR2 SMNVEV (reference sequence). The CDR3 is 14 amino acids. CDR3 DNA: TGTGCCAGCAGTTTAGTAGGGGAACCCTACGAGCAGTACTTC. This translates into CASSLVGEPYEQYF.

This sequence joins TRBV5-4 and TRBJ2-3; D might be TRBD2 (5 bases). There are 14 residues in the CDR3. With 3 bases removed from V and 4 bases from J, the gap between germline ends came to 12 bases. Per germline, CDR1 SGHNT and CDR2 YYREEE (reference sequence). The chain's CDR3 is CASSWAASPDTQYF. DNA for the CDR3: TGTGCCAGCAGCTGGGCGGCTAGCCCAGATACGCAGTATTTT.

V is TRBV2 and J is TRBJ1-2; 9 bases match TRBD1. V dropped 9 bases and J dropped 6; count of bases not matched to a gene: 11. Germline values: CDR1 SNHLY, CDR2 FYNNEI. The CDR3 loop spans 14 amino acids. In DNA, the CDR3 is TGTGCCAGTACGGACCGGGACAGGGATCATGGCTACACCTTC. Translating it yields CASTDRDRDHGYTF.

This chain connects TRBV4-1 to TRBJ2-6; 8 bases fit TRBD1. This CDR3 spans 19 amino acids. Germline V gene lookup returns CDR1 MGHRA and CDR2 YSYEKL. V lost 4 bases to trimming and J lost 0 bases; unmatched junction nucleotides: 11. CDR3: CASSPRRGQDISGANVLTF. For the CDR3, the DNA is TGCGCCAGCAGCCCCCGAAGGGGACAGGACATCTCTGGGGCCAACGTCCTGACTTTC.

This chain uses TRBV2 with TRBJ1-3; a weak D match, TRBD1 (6 bases). The CDR3 consists of 13 residues. CDR1 SNHLY and CDR2 FYNNEI come from the germline V gene. Deletions cut 6 bases from V and 4 bases from J, with 10 bases between. The CDR3 bases are TGTGCCAGCAGGGCCGGGACAGGAAACACCATATATTTT. This gives the protein CASRAGTGNTIYF.

The chain combines TRBV4-1 with TRBJ1-2; weak D call: TRBD1 (5 bases). Germline CDR1 and CDR2: MGHRA and YSYEKL. V lost 4 bases and J lost 3, with 15 bases in between. The CDR3 extends over 15 amino acids. This CDR3 reads CASSPVEGVHYGYTF. As DNA, the CDR3 is TGCGCCAGCAGCCCTGTCGAAGGGGTCCACTATGGCTACACCTTC.

V and J are TRBV11-1 and TRBJ2-5; D is uncertain. Trimming pared 1 base from V and 8 bases from J, leaving 11 bases between. This CDR3 comprises 13 residues. From germline, CDR1 is SGHAT and CDR2 FQDESV (reference sequence). This CDR3 reads CASSLDSSVTQYF. The DNA for the CDR3 is TGTGCCAGCAGCTTAGACTCCTCGGTTACCCAGTACTTC. Based on the CDR3 plus reference TRBV11-1 and TRBJ2-5, the full variable domain is EAEVAQSPRYKITEKSQAVAFWCDPISGHATLYWYRQILGQGPELLVQFQDESVVDDSQLPKDRFSAERLKGVDSTLKIQPAELGDSAMYLCASSLDSSVTQYFGPGTRLLVL.

The rearrangement joins TRBV15 to TRBJ2-3; 7 bases line up with TRBD2. V shed 1 base and J 0 bases; nucleotides not matched to a gene: 10. Germline loops: CDR1 LNHNV, CDR2 YYDKDF (reference sequence). The CDR3 has 18 residues. CDR3 sequence reads: CATSRVRLAVLSTDTQYF. The CDR3 DNA sequence: TGTGCCACCAGCAGAGTTCGGCTAGCGGTGCTCAGCACAGATACGCAGTATTTT.

The table lists this clone with a few counts. The chain is built from TRBV6-4 and TRBJ2-2, with TRBD2 identical over 13 bases. There are 17 residues in the CDR3. V was pared by 2 bases and J by 1 base, with 1 base of the junction left unmatched. Germline-derived CDR1 and CDR2 are MRHNA and SNTAGT. CDR3 protein: CASSDTSGGGNTGELFF. In DNA form, the CDR3 reads TGTGCCAGCAGTGACACTAGCGGGGGGGGGAACACCGGGGAGCTGTTTTTT.

The chain joins TRBV7-8 to TRBJ2-3; tentatively, D is TRBD2 (6 bases). The ends were cut back, 2 bases at V and 1 base at J, with 10 bases in the middle. The CDR3 extends over 15 amino acids. Germline CDR1 is SGHVS and CDR2 is FQNEAQ. CDR3 in amino acids: CASSLSRGGTDTQYF. CDR3 coding DNA: TGTGCCAGCAGCTTAAGTCGCGGGGGCACAGATACGCAGTATTTT.

This chain joins TRBV10-3 and TRBJ2-5, with 12 bases lining up with TRBD2. The CDR3 is made up of 15 amino acids. The V segment lost 6 bases and the J segment 5 bases; nucleotides outside the gene matches: 7. The V gene's germline CDR1 is ENHRY and CDR2 SYGVKD. This CDR3 is CAISASGGAVETQYF. CDR3 coding DNA: TGTGCCATCAGCGCTAGCGGGGGGGCCGTGGAGACCCAGTACTTC.